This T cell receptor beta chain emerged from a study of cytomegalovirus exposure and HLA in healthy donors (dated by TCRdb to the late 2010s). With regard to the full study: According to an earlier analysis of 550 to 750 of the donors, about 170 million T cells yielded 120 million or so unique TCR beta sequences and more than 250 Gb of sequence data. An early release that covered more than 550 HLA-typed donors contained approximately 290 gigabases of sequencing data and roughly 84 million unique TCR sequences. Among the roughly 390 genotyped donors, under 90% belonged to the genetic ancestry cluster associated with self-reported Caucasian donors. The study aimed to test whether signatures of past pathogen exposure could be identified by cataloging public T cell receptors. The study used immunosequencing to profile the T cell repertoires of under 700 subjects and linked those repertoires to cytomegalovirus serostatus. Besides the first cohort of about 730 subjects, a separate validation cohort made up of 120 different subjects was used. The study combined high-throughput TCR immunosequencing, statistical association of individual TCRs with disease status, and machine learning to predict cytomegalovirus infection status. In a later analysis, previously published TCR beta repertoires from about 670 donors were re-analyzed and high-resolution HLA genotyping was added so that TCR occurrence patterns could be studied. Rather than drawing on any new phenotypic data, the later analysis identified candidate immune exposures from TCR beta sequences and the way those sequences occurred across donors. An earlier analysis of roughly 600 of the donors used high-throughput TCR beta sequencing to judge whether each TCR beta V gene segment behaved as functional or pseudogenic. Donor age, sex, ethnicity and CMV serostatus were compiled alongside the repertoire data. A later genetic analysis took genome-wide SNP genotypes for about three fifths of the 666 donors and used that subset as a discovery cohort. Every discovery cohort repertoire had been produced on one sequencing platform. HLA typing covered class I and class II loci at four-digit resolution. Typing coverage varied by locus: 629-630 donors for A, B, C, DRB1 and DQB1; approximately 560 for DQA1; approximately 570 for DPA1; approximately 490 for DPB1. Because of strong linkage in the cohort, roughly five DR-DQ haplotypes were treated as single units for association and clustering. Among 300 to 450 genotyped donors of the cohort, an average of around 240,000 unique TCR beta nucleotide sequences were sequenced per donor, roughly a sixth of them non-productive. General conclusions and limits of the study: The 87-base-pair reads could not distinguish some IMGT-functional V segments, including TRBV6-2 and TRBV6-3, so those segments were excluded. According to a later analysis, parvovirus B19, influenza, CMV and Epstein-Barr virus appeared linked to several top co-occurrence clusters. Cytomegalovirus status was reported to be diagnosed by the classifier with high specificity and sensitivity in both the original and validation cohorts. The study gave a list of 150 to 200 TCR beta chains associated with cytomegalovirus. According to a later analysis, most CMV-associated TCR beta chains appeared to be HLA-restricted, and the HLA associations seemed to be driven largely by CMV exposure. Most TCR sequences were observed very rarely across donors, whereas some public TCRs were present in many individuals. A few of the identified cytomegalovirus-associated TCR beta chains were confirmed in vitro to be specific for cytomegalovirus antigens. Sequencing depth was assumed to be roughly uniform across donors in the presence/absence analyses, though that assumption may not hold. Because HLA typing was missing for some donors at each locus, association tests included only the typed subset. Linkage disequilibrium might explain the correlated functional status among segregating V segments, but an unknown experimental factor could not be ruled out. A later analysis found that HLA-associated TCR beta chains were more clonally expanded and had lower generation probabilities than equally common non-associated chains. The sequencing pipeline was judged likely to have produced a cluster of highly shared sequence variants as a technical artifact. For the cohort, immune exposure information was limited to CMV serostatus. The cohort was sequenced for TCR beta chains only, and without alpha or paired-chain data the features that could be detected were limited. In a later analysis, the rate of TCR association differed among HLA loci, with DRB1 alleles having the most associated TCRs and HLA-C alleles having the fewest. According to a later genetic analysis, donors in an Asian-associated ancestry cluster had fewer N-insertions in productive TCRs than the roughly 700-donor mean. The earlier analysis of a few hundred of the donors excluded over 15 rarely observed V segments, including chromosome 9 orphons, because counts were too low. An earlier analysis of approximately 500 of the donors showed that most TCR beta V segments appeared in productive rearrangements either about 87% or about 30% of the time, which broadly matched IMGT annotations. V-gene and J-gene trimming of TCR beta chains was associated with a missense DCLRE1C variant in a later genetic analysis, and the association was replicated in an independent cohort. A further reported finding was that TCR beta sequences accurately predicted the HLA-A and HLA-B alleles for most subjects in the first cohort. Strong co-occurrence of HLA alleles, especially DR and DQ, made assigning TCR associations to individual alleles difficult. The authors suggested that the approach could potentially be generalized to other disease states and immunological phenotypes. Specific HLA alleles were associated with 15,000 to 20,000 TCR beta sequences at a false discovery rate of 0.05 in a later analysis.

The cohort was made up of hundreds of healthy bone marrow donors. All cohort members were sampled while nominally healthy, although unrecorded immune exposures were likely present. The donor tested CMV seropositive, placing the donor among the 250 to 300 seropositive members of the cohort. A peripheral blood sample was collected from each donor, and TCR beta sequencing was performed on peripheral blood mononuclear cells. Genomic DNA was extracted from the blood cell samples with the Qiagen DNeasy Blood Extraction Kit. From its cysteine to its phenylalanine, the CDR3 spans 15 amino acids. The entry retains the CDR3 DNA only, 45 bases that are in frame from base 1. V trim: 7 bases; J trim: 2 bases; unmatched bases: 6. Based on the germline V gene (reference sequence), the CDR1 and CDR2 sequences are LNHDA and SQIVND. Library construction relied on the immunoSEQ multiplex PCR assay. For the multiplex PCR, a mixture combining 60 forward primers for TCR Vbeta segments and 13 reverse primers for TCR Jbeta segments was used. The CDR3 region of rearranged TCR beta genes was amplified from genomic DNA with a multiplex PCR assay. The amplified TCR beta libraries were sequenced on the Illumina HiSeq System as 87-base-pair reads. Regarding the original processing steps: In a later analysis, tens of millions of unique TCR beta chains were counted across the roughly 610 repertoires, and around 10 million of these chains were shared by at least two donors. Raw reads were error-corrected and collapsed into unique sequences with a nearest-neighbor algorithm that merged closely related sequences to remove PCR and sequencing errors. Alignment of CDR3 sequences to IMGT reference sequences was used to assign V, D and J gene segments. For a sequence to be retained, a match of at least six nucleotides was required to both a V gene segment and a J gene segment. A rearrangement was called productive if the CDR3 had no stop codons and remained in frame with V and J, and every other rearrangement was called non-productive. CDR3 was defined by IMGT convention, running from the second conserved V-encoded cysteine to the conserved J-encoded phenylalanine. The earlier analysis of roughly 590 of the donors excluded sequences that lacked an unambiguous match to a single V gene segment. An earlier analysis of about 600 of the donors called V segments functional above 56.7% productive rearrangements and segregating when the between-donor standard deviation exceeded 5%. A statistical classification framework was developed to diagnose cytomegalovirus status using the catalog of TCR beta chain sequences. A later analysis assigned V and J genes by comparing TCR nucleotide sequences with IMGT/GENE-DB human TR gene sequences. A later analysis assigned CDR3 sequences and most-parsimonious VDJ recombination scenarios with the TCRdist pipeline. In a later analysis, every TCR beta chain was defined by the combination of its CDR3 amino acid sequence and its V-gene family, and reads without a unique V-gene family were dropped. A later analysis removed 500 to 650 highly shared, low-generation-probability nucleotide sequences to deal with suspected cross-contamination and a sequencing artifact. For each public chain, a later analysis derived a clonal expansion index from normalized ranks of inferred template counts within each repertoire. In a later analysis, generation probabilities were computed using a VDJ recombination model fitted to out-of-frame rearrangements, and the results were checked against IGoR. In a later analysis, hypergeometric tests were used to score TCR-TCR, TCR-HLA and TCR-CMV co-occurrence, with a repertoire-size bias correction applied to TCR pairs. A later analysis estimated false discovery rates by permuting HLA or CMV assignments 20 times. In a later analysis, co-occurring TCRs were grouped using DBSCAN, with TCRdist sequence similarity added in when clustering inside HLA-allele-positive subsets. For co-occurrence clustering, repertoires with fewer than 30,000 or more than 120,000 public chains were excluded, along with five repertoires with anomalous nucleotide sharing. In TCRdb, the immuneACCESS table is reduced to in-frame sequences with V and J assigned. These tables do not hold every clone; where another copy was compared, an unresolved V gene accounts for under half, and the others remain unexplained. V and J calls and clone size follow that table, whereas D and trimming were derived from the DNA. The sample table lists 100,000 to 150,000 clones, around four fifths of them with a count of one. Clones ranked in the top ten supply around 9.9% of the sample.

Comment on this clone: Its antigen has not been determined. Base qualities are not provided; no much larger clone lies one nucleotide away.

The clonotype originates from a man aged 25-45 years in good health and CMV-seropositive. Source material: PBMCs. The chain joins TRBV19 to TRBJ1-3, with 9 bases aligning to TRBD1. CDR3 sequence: CASTTQGAAGNTIYF. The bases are TGTGCCAGTACAACACAGGGGGCAGCTGGAAACACCATATATTTT.